This passage covers 29 T cell receptor beta chains from one sample sequenced in a study of shared clonotypes between healthy human individuals. Produced via immunoSEQ multiplex PCR; TCRdb's table is partial and in-frame only. The top ten clones hold about 0.39% of a sample with approximately 2.5 million clones, roughly 93% of them seen once. The sequenced material came from naive CD4+ T cells from PBMCs. Subset described: CD45RA+ positively selected. The receptors here all came from a young man in good health. Some clones in this sample may be carry-over from other donors' samples.

The chain has TRBV5-1 and TRBJ2-3, with D hard to call. The CDR3 extends over 14 amino acids. CDR1 SGHRS and CDR2 YFSETQ come from the germline V gene. V was shortened by 3 bases and J by 6 bases, with 14 bases between the two germline ends. CDR3 sequence (DNA): TGCGCCAGCAGCTCCAGCCTCAACGGGGATACGCAGTATTTT. Its translation: CASSSSLNGDTQYF. Based on the CDR3 plus reference TRBV5-1 and TRBJ2-3, the full variable domain is KAGVTQTPRYLIKTRGQQVTLSCSPISGHRSVSWYQQTPGQGLQFLFEYFSETQRNKGNFPGRFSGRQFSNSRSEMNVSTLELGDSALYLCASSSSLNGDTQYFGPGTRLTVL.

The chain uses TRBV10-3 and TRBJ2-7; the D gene is possibly TRBD1 (6 bases). V was clipped by 6 bases and J by 2 bases, with 23 bases between them. This CDR3 spans 17 amino acids. Germline-derived CDR1 and CDR2 are ENHRY and SYGVKD. Written as DNA, the CDR3 is TGTGCCATCAGCGCCCCCCCTGGGACATCCGAAACCTACGAGCAGTACTTC. Its translation is CAISAPPGTSETYEQYF.

CDR3 bases: TGTGCCAGTAGTATCCCTCCGGGACAGGGGCGGACCGGGGAGCTGTTTTTT. It encodes CASSIPPGQGRTGELFF. This chain links TRBV19 with TRBJ2-2, with 10 bases aligning to TRBD1. V was clipped by 3 bases and J by 5 bases; unmatched bases: 9. CDR3 size: 17 residues. Per the germline V gene, CDR1 is LNHDA and CDR2 is SQIVND (reference sequence).

V gene TRBV6-5 combines with J gene TRBJ2-7; possibly TRBD2 for D (6 bases). V was cut by 5 bases and J by 0 bases, with 14 bases left in between. The V gene's germline CDR1 is MNHEY and CDR2 SVGAGI. CDR3 length equals 15 residues. CDR3 in DNA: TGTGCCAGCAGTCGCCAAGGCGGGGTCTCCTACGAGCAGTACTTC. Translation: CASSRQGGVSYEQYF.

To note about this clone: Within the sample, other DNA sequences also encode this same CDR3. The chain carries TRBV19 and TRBJ1-5; D is unresolved. Germline V gives CDR1 LNHDA, CDR2 SQIVND (reference sequence). V was trimmed by 1 base and J by 5 bases, leaving 9 bases between them. This CDR3 region has 14 residues. CDR3 protein: CASSIVRGDQPQHF. CDR3 DNA: TGTGCCAGTAGTATAGTACGGGGTGATCAGCCCCAGCATTTT.

V is TRBV2 and J is TRBJ2-1, with 10 bases matching TRBD2. Germline assignment: CDR1 SNHLY and CDR2 FYNNEI. V shed 7 bases and J 4 bases; nucleotides not matched to a gene: 10. The CDR3 is made up of 16 amino acids. CDR3 sequence: CASTWTSGRLYNEQFF. As DNA, the CDR3 is TGTGCCAGCACTTGGACTAGCGGCCGGCTTTACAATGAGCAGTTCTTC.

This chain links TRBV7-9 with TRBJ1-3, with TRBD1 identical over 8 bases. CDR3 length: 14 amino acids. The germline gives CDR1 SEHNR, CDR2 FQNEAQ (reference sequence). Losses at the gene ends were 5 bases for V and 16 bases for J; bases not matched to a gene: 16. The CDR3 here is CASSVGGISGTGYF. The CDR3 DNA is TGTGCCAGCAGCGTAGGGGGTATCTCCGGGACAGGCTATTTT.

This clone was found a few times. J is TRBJ1-5 and V is TRBV5-1; D remains ambiguous. Trimming stripped 4 bases from V and 1 base from J, with 6 bases between. Germline CDR1 and CDR2: SGHRS and YFSETQ. The CDR3 covers 13 residues. The CDR3 here is CASSRESNQPQHF. The CDR3 region has the DNA TGCGCCAGCAGCCGGGAGAGCAATCAGCCCCAGCATTTT.

The chain couples TRBV2 to TRBJ1-4, with D possibly being TRBD1 (5 bases). Germline lookup yields CDR1 SNHLY and CDR2 FYNNEI. CDR3 length: 14 amino acids. The ends were cut back, 5 bases at V and 4 bases at J, with 11 bases in the middle. The CDR3 nucleotides read TGTGCCAGCAGTTTTAATCAGGGTAATGAAAAACTGTTTTTT. This translates into CASSFNQGNEKLFF.

The rearrangement links TRBV28 to TRBJ1-5; tentative D call: TRBD1 (5 bases). Per the germline V gene, CDR1 is MDHEN and CDR2 is SYDVKM. The CDR3 has 14 amino acids. V was cut by 6 bases and J by 2 bases, with 11 bases left in between. The CDR3 nucleotides read TGTGCCAGCAGCGGAGGGGTTCGCAATCAGCCCCAGCATTTT. As protein: CASSGGVRNQPQHF.

This chain connects TRBV2 to TRBJ2-2; a possible D gene is TRBD2 (5 bases). There are 15 residues in the CDR3. The ends were cut back, 4 bases at V and 3 bases at J, with 12 bases in the middle. CDR1 SNHLY and CDR2 FYNNEI come from the germline V gene. The CDR3 here is CASSVAGADTGELFF. CDR3 in DNA: TGTGCCAGCAGTGTTGCGGGTGCGGACACCGGGGAGCTGTTTTTT.

The chain employs TRBV7-8 and TRBJ1-5; TRBD1 matches 11 bases. J lost 2 bases, V lost 5 bases, and 5 bases had no gene match. The CDR3 contains 16 residues. Germline CDR1 is SGHVS and CDR2 is FQNEAQ. The CDR3 is CASSQVGQGGNQPQHF. The CDR3, as DNA: TGTGCCAGCAGCCAAGTGGGACAGGGGGGCAATCAGCCCCAGCATTTT.

The chain combines TRBV18 with TRBJ2-1; D perhaps matches TRBD2 (6 bases). V shed 3 bases and J shed 2 bases, with 14 bases lying between them. The CDR3 is 16 residues long. Germline V CDR1 and CDR2: KGHSH, LQKENI. The CDR3 loop is CASSPIGGWTYNEQFF. The DNA of the CDR3 is TGTGCCAGCTCACCCATCGGGGGTTGGACCTACAATGAGCAGTTCTTC.

The V call is TRBV5-1, the J call TRBJ1-2; 8 nucleotides match TRBD1. CDR1 and CDR2 (germline): SGHRS, YFSETQ. J gave up 4 bases and V 5 bases, and 4 bases lay outside the gene matches. The CDR3 spans 13 residues. The CDR3 DNA reads TGCGCCAGCAGGCGCACAGGGGGCTATGGCTACACCTTC. Translated: CASRRTGGYGYTF.

On this clone: Other DNA sequences in this sample translate to the same CDR3. The chain employs TRBV20-1 and TRBJ1-2; TRBD1 is a possible D gene (5 bases). Germline values: CDR1 DFQATT, CDR2 SNEGSKA (reference sequence). This CDR3 region has 11 residues. Trimming shortened V by 5 bases and J by 2 bases, and 6 bases separated the two germline ends. The CDR3 spells CSAAGNYGYTF. The CDR3, as DNA: TGCAGTGCTGCAGGGAACTATGGCTACACCTTC.

The chain recombines TRBV19 with TRBJ2-6; D may be TRBD1 (6 bases). CDR3 length: 15 residues. Germline CDR1 LNHDA, CDR2 SQIVND (reference sequence). Trimming removed 6 bases at V and 4 bases at J, with 13 bases between. The CDR3 reads CASSVTGLGANVLTF. The CDR3 coding sequence is TGTGCCAGTAGCGTAACAGGGTTGGGGGCCAACGTCCTGACTTTC.

The chain employs TRBV19 and TRBJ2-7; a weak D match, TRBD2 (5 bases). CDR1 LNHDA and CDR2 SQIVND come from the germline V gene (reference sequence). Trimming took 1 base from V and 3 from J, leaving 13 bases between them. The CDR3 covers 15 residues. The CDR3 DNA sequence: TGTGCCAGTAGTATAGCTCCCGGGATTTTCTACGAGCAGTACTTC. Translating gives CASSIAPGIFYEQYF.

This chain links TRBV15 with TRBJ1-5; tentatively, D is TRBD1 (5 bases). The ends were cut back, 1 base at V and 4 bases at J, with 8 bases in the middle. Looked up from germline, CDR1 is LNHNV and CDR2 is YYDKDF (reference sequence). The CDR3 spans 14 residues. The chain's CDR3 is CATSRGGRNQPQHF. The CDR3 region has the DNA TGTGCCACCAGCAGAGGGGGCAGAAATCAGCCCCAGCATTTT.

The CDR3: CASSAALSTDTQYF. CDR3 DNA sequence: TGTGCCAGCAGCGCCGCCTTATCCACAGATACGCAGTATTTT. V and J are TRBV2 and TRBJ2-3; unclear D gene. The CDR3 runs 14 residues. Germline V gene sequence: CDR1 SNHLY, CDR2 FYNNEI. V was pared by 6 bases and J by 2 bases, with 12 bases between.

This chain joins TRBV28 and TRBJ1-1, with D possibly TRBD1 on 5 matching bases. The CDR3 is 15 amino acids. V dropped 7 bases and J dropped 2 bases, with 17 bases sitting between them. CDR1 and CDR2 (germline): MDHEN, SYDVKM. The CDR3 DNA sequence: TGTGCCAGCACCAAGCGGTTAACAGGAAACACTGAAGCTTTCTTT. Translation gives CASTKRLTGNTEAFF.

The J gene is TRBJ2-7, the V gene TRBV27, with TRBD2 identical over 10 bases. Trimming took 4 bases from V and 6 from J; bases not matched to a gene: 6. The length of the CDR3 is 14 residues. Per germline, CDR1 MNHEY and CDR2 SMNVEV (reference sequence). The CDR3 protein is CASSSLAGVGEQYF. CDR3 bases: TGTGCCAGCAGTTCCCTAGCGGGAGTAGGCGAGCAGTACTTC.

The rearrangement joins TRBV6-1 to TRBJ2-2; 7 bases map to TRBD1. The CDR3 is made up of 16 amino acids. The trim removed 3 bases at V and 0 bases at J, leaving 4 bases unmatched. From germline, CDR1 is MNHNS and CDR2 SASEGT. In DNA, the CDR3 is TGTGCCAGCAGTGACCAGGGGGTATCGAACACCGGGGAGCTGTTTTTT. Translation gives CASSDQGVSNTGELFF.

The V call is TRBV10-3, the J call TRBJ1-1; a possible D gene is TRBD1 (6 bases). Deletions cut 4 bases from V and 1 base from J, with 16 bases between. This CDR3 region has 16 residues. Germline V gives CDR1 ENHRY, CDR2 SYGVKD. CDR3 amino acids: CAISGREGVPNTEAFF. CDR3 bases: TGTGCCATCAGTGGAAGAGAGGGGGTACCGAACACTGAAGCTTTCTTT.

This sequence joins TRBV7-2 and TRBJ1-5; 7 bases are a match to TRBD1. CDR3 size: 14 residues. V shed 3 bases, J shed 8 bases, and the junction held 7 bases outside the gene matches. CDR1 is SGHTA and CDR2 is FQGNSA in the germline V gene. The DNA of the CDR3 is TGTGCCAGCAGCTTGGGGACAGTTCTAGAGCCCCAGCATTTT. It codes for CASSLGTVLEPQHF.

This chain connects TRBV28 to TRBJ2-1; TRBD1 aligns across 7 bases. This CDR3 has 13 residues. The ends lost 5 bases at V and 11 bases at J; junction bases unmatched: 9. Germline V gives CDR1 MDHEN, CDR2 SYDVKM. The CDR3 loop is CASSLPGTDKQFF. CDR3 sequence (DNA): TGTGCCAGCAGTCTACCTGGGACAGATAAGCAGTTCTTC.

This clone has just one count. The chain recombines TRBV4-2 with TRBJ1-5, with D perhaps matching TRBD1 (5 bases). Germline assignment: CDR1 LGHNA and CDR2 YNFKEQ. With 3 bases removed from V and 0 bases from J, the gap between germline ends came to 15 bases. This CDR3 region has 17 residues. The CDR3 coding sequence is TGTGCCAGCAGCCAGGGACCCGGGTCTTATAGCAATCAGCCCCAGCATTTT. Translating it yields CASSQGPGSYSNQPQHF.

About this clone: Other DNA sequences in this specimen translate into the identical CDR3. The CDR3 loop reads CASSLVQETQYF. The CDR3 DNA reads as TGTGCCAGCAGCTTAGTACAAGAGACCCAGTACTTC. The V gene is TRBV11-2, the J gene TRBJ2-5, with unresolved D. V lost 1 base to trimming and J lost 2 bases, with 2 bases between them. This CDR3 spans 12 amino acids. Germline CDR1 SGHAT, CDR2 FQNNGV.

The chain carries TRBV4-1 and TRBJ1-2; 9 bases match TRBD1. The CDR3 covers 16 residues. Germline V CDR1 and CDR2: MGHRA, YSYEKL. J lost 3 bases, V lost 2 bases, and 7 bases had no gene match. The CDR3, as DNA: TGCGCCAGCAGCCAATCTGGACAGGGGAGGGACTATGGCTACACCTTC. Its protein is CASSQSGQGRDYGYTF.

This clone turned up a few times. This sample also contains other DNA sequences that code for the same CDR3. V usage is TRBV29-1 and J usage is TRBJ2-3; D may be TRBD1 (6 bases). Trimming stripped 4 bases from V and 2 bases from J, with 10 bases between. Germline V gene sequence: CDR1 SQVTM, CDR2 ANQGSEA. The CDR3 is 13 amino acids. The CDR3 region has the DNA TGCAGCGTTGGGGGGCGAAACACAGATACGCAGTATTTT. This encodes CSVGGRNTDTQYF.